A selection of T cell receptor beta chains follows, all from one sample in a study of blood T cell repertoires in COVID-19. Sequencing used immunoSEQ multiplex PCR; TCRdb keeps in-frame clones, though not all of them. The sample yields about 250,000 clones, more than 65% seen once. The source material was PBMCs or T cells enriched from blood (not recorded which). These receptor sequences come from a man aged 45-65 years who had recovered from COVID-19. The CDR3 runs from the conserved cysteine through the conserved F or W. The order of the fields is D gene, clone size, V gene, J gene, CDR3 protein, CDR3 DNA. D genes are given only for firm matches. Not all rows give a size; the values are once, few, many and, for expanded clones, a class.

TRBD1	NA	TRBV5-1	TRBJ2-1	CASSLNDRGFYNEQFF	TGCGCCAGCAGCCTGAATGACAGGGGCTTTTACAATGAGCAGTTCTTC
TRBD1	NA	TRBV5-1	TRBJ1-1	CASSVGQGMLDTEAFF	TGCGCCAGCAGCGTGGGACAGGGCATGTTGGACACTGAAGCTTTCTTT
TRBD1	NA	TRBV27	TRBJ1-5	CASSPGTGYQPQHF	TGTGCCAGCAGCCCCGGGACAGGGTATCAGCCCCAGCATTTT
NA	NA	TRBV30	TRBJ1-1	CAWSVSWEAFF	TGTGCCTGGAGTGTGAGTTGGGAAGCTTTCTTT
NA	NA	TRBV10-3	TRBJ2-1	CAINTRDKNSYNEQFF	TGTGCCATCAATACCCGGGACAAGAACTCCTACAATGAGCAGTTCTTC
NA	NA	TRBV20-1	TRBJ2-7	CSARLTYEQYF	TGCAGTGCTAGGTTAACCTACGAGCAGTACTTC
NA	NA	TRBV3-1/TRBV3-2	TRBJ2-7	CASGTGSHEQYF	TGTGCCAGCGGAACAGGGTCCCACGAGCAGTACTTC
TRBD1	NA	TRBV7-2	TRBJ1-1	CASSFGSRGPTYEAFF	TGTGCCAGCAGCTTCGGTTCCAGGGGGCCAACCTATGAAGCTTTCTTT
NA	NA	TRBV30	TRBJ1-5	CAWSELPGEPQHF	TGTGCCTGGAGTGAATTACCAGGGGAGCCCCAGCATTTT
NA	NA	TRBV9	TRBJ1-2	CASSVEPTTLAGYTF	TGTGCCAGCAGCGTAGAGCCGACGACACTCGCTGGCTACACCTTC
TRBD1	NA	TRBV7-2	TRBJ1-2	CASSPAPGQGAYGYTF	TGTGCCAGCAGCCCCGCCCCGGGACAGGGGGCCTATGGCTACACCTTC
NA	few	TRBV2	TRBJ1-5	CARNGLPQHF	TGTGCCAGGAACGGGTTGCCCCAGCATTTT
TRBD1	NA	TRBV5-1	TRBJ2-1	CASSLDRGSLYNEQFF	TGCGCCAGCAGCTTGGACAGGGGATCCCTATACAATGAGCAGTTCTTC
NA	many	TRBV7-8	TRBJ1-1	CASSLGQHRGDTEAFF	TGTGCCAGCAGCTTAGGACAGCACCGTGGGGACACTGAAGCTTTCTTT
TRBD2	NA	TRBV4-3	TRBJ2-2	CASSRLAGGDTGELFF	TGCGCCAGCAGCCGCTTAGCGGGAGGGGACACCGGGGAGCTGTTTTTT
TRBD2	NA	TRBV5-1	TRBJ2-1	CASSLGPLGTSGSSYNEQFF	TGCGCCAGCAGCTTAGGACCACTCGGGACTAGCGGGAGCTCCTACAATGAGCAGTTCTTC
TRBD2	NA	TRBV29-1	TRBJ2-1	CSVGPRGGYNEQFF	TGCAGCGTTGGGCCTCGGGGAGGGTACAATGAGCAGTTCTTC
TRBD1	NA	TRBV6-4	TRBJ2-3	CASGRTGSGTDTQYF	TGTGCCAGCGGGAGGACAGGGTCTGGCACAGATACGCAGTATTTT
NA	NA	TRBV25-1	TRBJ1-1	CASVQAGAEAFF	TGTGCCAGCGTCCAGGCCGGGGCTGAAGCTTTCTTT
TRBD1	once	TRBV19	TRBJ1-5	CASRGRDRVRQPQHF	TGTGCCAGTAGGGGCCGGGACAGGGTAAGACAGCCCCAGCATTTT
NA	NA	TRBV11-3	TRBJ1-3	CASSLAEGNTIYF	TGTGCCAGCAGCTTAGCCGAGGGAAACACCATATATTTT
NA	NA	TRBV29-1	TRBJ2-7	CSVAKGGGEQYF	TGCAGCGTCGCAAAGGGAGGTGGGGAGCAGTACTTC
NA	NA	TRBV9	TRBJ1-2	CASSISAPNYGYTF	TGTGCCAGCAGCATCAGTGCCCCAAACTATGGCTACACCTTC
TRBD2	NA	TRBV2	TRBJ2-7	CASRAGGVEQYF	TGTGCCAGCAGAGCGGGGGGGGTCGAGCAGTACTTC
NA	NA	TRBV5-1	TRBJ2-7	CASSLVSGGSSYEQYF	TGCGCCAGCAGCTTGGTTTCGGGTGGAAGCTCCTACGAGCAGTACTTC
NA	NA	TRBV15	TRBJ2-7	CATSSRQTLREQYF	TGTGCCACCAGCAGTCGACAGACTCTTCGGGAGCAGTACTTC
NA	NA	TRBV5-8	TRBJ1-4	CASSLRDFMRGEKLFF	TGTGCCAGCAGCCTGCGGGACTTCATGAGGGGTGAAAAACTGTTTTTT
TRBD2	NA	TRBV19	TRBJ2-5	CASSMGGGTQYF	TGTGCCAGTAGTATGGGCGGGGGGACCCAGTACTTC
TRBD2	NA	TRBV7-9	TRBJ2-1	CASSLADSTSGPTAGEQFF	TGTGCCAGCAGCTTAGCGGATTCGACTAGCGGCCCTACCGCGGGTGAGCAGTTCTTC
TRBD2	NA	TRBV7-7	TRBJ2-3	CASSLSGGTQYF	TGTGCTAGCAGCTTAAGCGGGGGTACGCAGTATTTT
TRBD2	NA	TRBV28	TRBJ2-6	CASSPPSPVAGGTPGANVLTF	TGTGCCAGCAGTCCCCCCTCTCCGGTTGCGGGAGGGACCCCTGGGGCCAACGTCCTGACTTTC
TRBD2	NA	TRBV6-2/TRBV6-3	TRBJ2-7	CASSTGTIYEQYF	TGTGCCAGCAGTACCGGGACTATCTACGAGCAGTACTTC
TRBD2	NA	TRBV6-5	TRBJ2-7	CASRLAGKYEQYF	TGTGCCAGCAGACTAGCGGGGAAATACGAGCAGTACTTC
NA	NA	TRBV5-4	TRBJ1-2	CASSLESTPYGYTF	TGTGCCAGCAGCTTGGAGAGCACCCCGTATGGCTACACCTTC
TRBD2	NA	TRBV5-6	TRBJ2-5	CASRGGVSWETQYF	TGTGCCAGCAGGGGAGGGGTGAGTTGGGAGACCCAGTACTTC
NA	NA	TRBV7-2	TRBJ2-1	CASSLDLSTGQFF	TGTGCCAGCAGCTTAGATTTGAGCACGGGGCAGTTCTTC
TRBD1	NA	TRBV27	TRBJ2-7	CASSLDRGRTYEQYF	TGTGCCAGCAGTCTAGACAGGGGTAGGACCTACGAGCAGTACTTC
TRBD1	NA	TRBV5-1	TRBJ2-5	CASSLGTGSETQYF	TGCGCCAGCAGCTTGGGGACAGGGTCAGAGACCCAGTACTTC
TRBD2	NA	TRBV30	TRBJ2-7	CAWSTSGGSYEQYF	TGTGCCTGGTCTACTAGCGGGGGATCCTACGAGCAGTACTTC
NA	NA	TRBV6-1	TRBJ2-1	CASSDGAHEQFF	TGTGCCAGCAGTGATGGGGCCCATGAGCAGTTCTTC
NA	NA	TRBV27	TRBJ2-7	CASSDREARNYEQYF	TGTGCCAGCAGTGACCGCGAGGCTCGAAACTACGAGCAGTACTTC
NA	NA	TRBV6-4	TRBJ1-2	CASSVEGSSNYGYTF	TGTGCCAGCAGTGTGGAGGGCTCCTCTAACTATGGCTACACCTTC
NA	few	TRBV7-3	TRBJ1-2	CASSQRGGHSGYTF	TGTGCCAGCAGCCAGCGGGGGGGGCACAGTGGCTACACCTTC
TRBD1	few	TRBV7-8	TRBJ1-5	CASSFSGQSNQPQHF	TGTGCCAGCAGCTTTTCGGGACAGAGCAATCAGCCCCAGCATTTT
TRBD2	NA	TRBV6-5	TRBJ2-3	CASKASTSGTDTQYF	TGTGCCTCAAAGGCTAGTACTAGCGGCACAGATACGCAGTATTTT
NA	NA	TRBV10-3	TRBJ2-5	CAISDVRDTSMETQYF	TGTGCCATCAGTGATGTCCGGGATACCTCTATGGAGACCCAGTACTTC
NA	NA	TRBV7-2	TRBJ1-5	CASSPFPGQPQHF	TGTGCCAGCAGCCCCTTCCCAGGCCAGCCCCAGCATTTT
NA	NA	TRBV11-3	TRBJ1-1	CASSLLAGLNTEAFF	TGTGCCAGCAGCTTACTTGCGGGGTTGAACACTGAAGCTTTCTTT
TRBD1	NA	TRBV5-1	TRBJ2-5	CASSRGTGPTVTQYF	TGCGCCAGCAGCCGTGGGACAGGTCCTACCGTGACCCAGTACTTC
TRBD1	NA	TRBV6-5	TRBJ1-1	CASSRYRGANTEAFF	TGTGCCAGCAGCCGCTACAGGGGGGCGAACACTGAAGCTTTCTTT
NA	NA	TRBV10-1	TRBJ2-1	CASSEAGGSSYNEQFF	TGCGCCAGCAGTGAAGCGGGTGGGAGCTCCTACAATGAGCAGTTCTTC
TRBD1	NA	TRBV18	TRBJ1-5	CASSTLGTARNQPQHF	TGTGCCAGCTCAACGCTCGGGACAGCCCGCAATCAGCCCCAGCATTTT
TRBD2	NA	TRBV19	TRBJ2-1	CASSYGGGNNEQFF	TGTGCCAGTAGTTACGGCGGGGGAAACAATGAGCAGTTCTTC
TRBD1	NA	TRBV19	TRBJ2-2	CASSIPNRDRDTGELFF	TGTGCCAGTAGTATTCCGAATCGGGACAGGGACACCGGGGAGCTGTTTTTT
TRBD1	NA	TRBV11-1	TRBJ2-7	CASSPMGQGSYEQYF	TGTGCCAGCAGCCCCATGGGACAGGGGTCCTACGAGCAGTACTTC